These 2 T cell receptor beta chains share one sample of origin, sequenced in a study of cytomegalovirus exposure and HLA in healthy donors. This PCR relied on a set of 60 Vbeta primers and 13 Jbeta primers. The table came from immunoSEQ multiplex PCR; TCRdb's copy has only in-frame clones and leaves some out. Of 150,000 to 200,000 clones listed, about 79% are singletons. Sequences were obtained from PBMCs. The receptors stem from a woman in her fifties or sixties in good health and CMV-seropositive.

The rearrangement joins TRBV2 to TRBJ1-2, with D tentatively TRBD1 (5 bases). V lost 4 bases and J 2 bases, leaving 11 bases between the germline ends. CDR3 length: 14 amino acids. Germline loops: CDR1 SNHLY, CDR2 FYNNEI. CDR3 bases: TGTGCCAGCAGTGTGGGGCCACACAACTATGGCTACACCTTC. This sequence encodes CASSVGPHNYGYTF.

The rearrangement uses TRBV14 and TRBJ2-7; perhaps TRBD2 as D (5 bases). V was trimmed by 4 bases and J by 5 bases, leaving 18 bases between them. The CDR3 is 15 residues long. Germline lookup yields CDR1 SGHDN and CDR2 FVKESK. Here the CDR3 DNA reads TGTGCCAGCAGCCTACTAGGAGAGGGTCTCAACGAGCAGTACTTC. Protein sequence: CASSLLGEGLNEQYF.